The sequence of this TCR beta chain was determined in a study of T cell clusters in autoimmune cytopenias. CDR1 is SGHNT, CDR2 YYREEE, per germline (reference sequence). The CDR3 loop spans 18 amino acids. One tube held mixed TRB-A and TRB-B primer pools for touch-down PCR. Reprocessing the multiplex PCR reads, TCRdb reports a single entry for every CDR3 protein and omits DNA. This sample carries around 6,000 distinct CDR3 sequences, with roughly 7.5% going to the ten biggest clones. Considering frequency, this clonotype is medium-sized. TRB was amplified from roughly 250 ng of peripheral blood genomic DNA per sample. This same sample was also part of a study on T cell repertoires in aging, cancer and after chemotherapy. That report adds: Median generation probability rose over the chemotherapy interval in each cancer cohort, suggesting rebound thymic output. No conclusions about immunological memory after chemotherapy can be drawn from the repertoire data.

The TCR was taken from a human donor in good health. The chain has TRBV5-4 and TRBJ2-4; TCRdb selects TRBD2, and the lack of DNA leaves this call unchecked. Sequencing input: peripheral blood. The CDR3 spells CASSTGLAGGVAKNIQYF. Full variable domain (remainder filled in from reference TRBV5-4 and TRBJ2-4): ETGVTQSPTHLIKTRGQQVTLRCSSQSGHNTVSWYQQALGQGPQFIFQYYREEENGRGNFPPRFSGLQFPNYSSELNVNALELDDSALYLCASSTGLAGGVAKNIQYFGAGTRLSVL.